This passage covers 15 T cell receptor beta chains from one sample sequenced in a study of early T cells in non-severe SARS-CoV-2 infection (dated by TCRdb to the early 2020s). The method behind the library was 5' RACE. TCRdb lists the instrument as NextSeq 500. TCRdb reanalyzed the raw reads on its own, using fastp at Q25 for trimming and MiXCR for clone calling, and kept in-frame beta chains. When rows share a CDR3 protein, they turn into one entry using the most common DNA and genes. The sample contains 37,000 or so distinct CDR3 sequences, approximately 5% of them found a single time. Of the sample, around a quarter is held by the ten largest clones. What was sequenced was whole blood. The origin of the receptors is an adult who was a healthcare worker with PCR-confirmed SARS-CoV-2 infection or an uninfected control (not recorded which).

This clonotype was counted ten times or more. The V gene is TRBV28, the J gene TRBJ2-7; 7 nucleotides align to TRBD2. V lost 0 bases and J lost 7; bases outside the gene matches: 9. Germline-derived CDR1 and CDR2 are MDHEN and SYDVKM. The CDR3 length is 15 residues. The CDR3 sequence is CASSLWGEGRSEQYF. In DNA form, the CDR3 reads TGTGCCAGCAGTTTATGGGGGGAGGGCCGAAGTGAGCAGTACTTC.

This clonotype was detected a few times. The chain couples TRBV2 to TRBJ1-3; TRBD1 might be the D (5 bases). The germline CDR1 and CDR2 sequences are SNHLY and FYNNEI. There are 13 residues in the CDR3. V was shortened by 4 bases and J by 5 bases, with 9 bases between the two germline ends. CDR3 nucleotide sequence: TGTGCCAGCAGTGCAGGGTCGAGAAACACCATATATTTT. Protein: CASSAGSRNTIYF.

At least ten counts were recorded for this clonotype. The chain combines TRBV7-9 with TRBJ1-1, with unresolved D. There are 14 residues in the CDR3. CDR1 and CDR2 (germline): SEHNR, FQNEAQ (reference sequence). V was pared by 3 bases and J by 5 bases, with 13 bases between. The CDR3 DNA reads TGTGCCAGCAGCTTCCCCTCGGAGGGAACTGAAGCTTTCTTT. Encoded protein: CASSFPSEGTEAFF.

This clonotype was detected only a few times. The V call is TRBV28, the J call TRBJ2-4; tentatively, D is TRBD1 (6 bases). The germline V and J ends were trimmed by 2 bases and 2 bases, with 7 bases remaining between them. The CDR3 is 14 amino acids. Germline-derived CDR1 and CDR2 are MDHEN and SYDVKM. The CDR3 is CASSLGGPKNIQYF. CDR3 DNA: TGTGCCAGCAGTTTAGGGGGCCCCAAAAACATTCAGTACTTC.

This clonotype occurred many times. The chain links TRBV7-2 to TRBJ1-2; a possible D gene is TRBD1 (5 bases). CDR1 and CDR2 from the germline V gene are SGHTA and FQGNSA. Between the trimmed V and J ends, which lost 1 base and 8 bases, there was a span of 20 bases. This CDR3 has 16 amino acids. CDR3 sequence reads: CASSLVFGGGASGYTF. The CDR3 DNA follows: TGTGCCAGCAGCTTAGTGTTTGGGGGAGGGGCGAGCGGCTACACCTTC.

This clonotype occurred many times. This rearrangement joins TRBV7-6 to TRBJ1-4, with D possibly TRBD1 on 5 matching bases. The CDR3 is 16 amino acids. Germline V gene data show CDR1 as SGHVS and CDR2 as FNYEAQ. The V end lost 4 bases, the J end lost 4 bases, and 16 bases lay between the germline ends. CDR3 bases: TGTGCCAGCAGCTCCGGAAAACAGGAGTTTAATGAAAAACTGTTTTTT. It yields the protein CASSSGKQEFNEKLFF.

This clonotype has ten or more counts. The rearrangement joins TRBV3-1 to TRBJ2-7; possibly TRBD1 for D (6 bases). The CDR3 sequence is 15 residues long. Between the trimmed V and J ends, which lost 1 base and 3 bases, there was a span of 13 bases. Germline assignment: CDR1 LGHDT and CDR2 YNNKEL (reference sequence). The DNA for the CDR3 is TGTGCCAGCAGCCAAGCAGGACAGACGTACTACGAGCAGTACTTC. Its translation is CASSQAGQTYYEQYF.

This clonotype came up many times. V gene TRBV10-1 combines with J gene TRBJ2-3; D uncertain. CDR3 length: 14 amino acids. Trimming cost V 0 bases and J 3 bases, with 7 bases left between them. Germline CDR1 and CDR2: WNHNN and SYGVQD (reference sequence). CDR3 amino acids: CASSESTHTDTQYF. The DNA of the CDR3 is TGCGCCAGCAGTGAGTCGACGCATACAGATACGCAGTATTTT.

The table lists this clonotype with many counts. The CDR3 region is CSVESVDRGPDTQYF. CDR3 in DNA: TGCAGCGTTGAATCTGTGGACAGGGGACCAGATACGCAGTATTTT. The gene calls are TRBV29-1 and TRBJ2-3; TRBD1 agrees at 9 bases. J gave up 4 bases and V 2 bases, and 7 bases lay outside the gene matches. The CDR3 length is 15 residues. Germline loops: CDR1 SQVTM, CDR2 ANQGSEA.

At least ten counts were recorded for this clonotype. The chain uses TRBV18 and TRBJ2-7; 10 bases align to TRBD1. This CDR3 is 14 amino acids long. Germline V gene lookup returns CDR1 KGHSH and CDR2 LQKENI. The trim removed 4 bases at V and 7 bases at J, leaving 7 bases unmatched. The CDR3 nucleotides are TGTGCCAGCTCACTCCGGGACAGGGGTGGAGAGCAGTACTTC. This encodes CASSLRDRGGEQYF.

At least ten counts were recorded for this clonotype. The chain joins TRBV4-1 to TRBJ2-3; the match to TRBD2 covers 8 bases. The V and J ends lost 2 bases and 5 bases, in that order; junction bases with no gene match: 6. This CDR3 has 15 residues. The germline V gene encodes CDR1 MGHRA and CDR2 YSYEKL. The CDR3 DNA sequence: TGCGCCAGCAGCCAATCAGCGGGAGTGCGAGATACGCAGTATTTT. Translated, it gives CASSQSAGVRDTQYF.

This clonotype was seen only a few times. The V gene is TRBV6-2 or TRBV6-3, the J gene TRBJ1-2, with unresolved D. CDR1 MNHEY and CDR2 SVGEGT come from the germline V gene. Trimming pared 4 bases from V and 10 bases from J, leaving 4 bases between. CDR3 length: 9 residues. CDR3: CASSWDYTF. CDR3 coding DNA: TGTGCCAGCAGTTGGGACTACACCTTC.

Ten or more counts support this clonotype. The chain uses TRBV3-1 and TRBJ1-2; D not resolved. Per germline, CDR1 LGHDT and CDR2 YNNKEL (reference sequence). Between the trimmed V and J ends, which lost 4 bases and 4 bases, there was a span of 4 bases. The CDR3 has 11 residues. CDR3 nucleotide sequence: TGTGCCAGCAGCCTTGGCTATGGCTACACCTTC. Its protein product is CASSLGYGYTF.

This clonotype was observed at least ten times. V is TRBV24-1 and J is TRBJ2-5; 9 nucleotides line up with TRBD2. Germline V gene sequence: CDR1 KGHDR, CDR2 SFDVKD. The CDR3 extends over 13 amino acids. Trimming cost V 6 bases and J 5 bases; bases outside gene matches: 3. CDR3 protein: CATSRAGGETQYF. The CDR3 DNA sequence: TGTGCCACCAGTAGAGCGGGGGGCGAGACCCAGTACTTC.

The sample holds many counts of this clonotype. CDR3 sequence reads: CASGLSGPEPHEQFF. The CDR3 nucleotides are TGTGCTAGTGGCCTAAGTGGTCCAGAACCCCATGAGCAGTTCTTC. The chain is built from TRBV12-5 and TRBJ2-1; D is ambiguous. CDR3 size: 15 residues. Trimming pared 6 bases from V and 8 bases from J, leaving 20 bases between. Looked up from germline, CDR1 is LGHNT and CDR2 is FRNRAP.